This entry lists 5 T cell receptor beta chains sequenced from one sample in a study of T cells in Graves' hyperthyroidism and ophthalmopathy. Regions amplified from RNA transcripts were the TCR beta CDR3 regions. First-round RT-PCR with HTBI primers amplified the TCR CDR3 region. TCRdb itself ran the multiplex PCR reads through MiXCR, one entry per CDR3 protein. The sample contains around 800,000 distinct CDR3 sequences, roughly 40% of which appear only once. The sequencing input was blood. The receptors come from a man aged 18 to 35 with Graves' hyperthyroidism.

This clonotype has just a few counts. The genes are TRBV27 and TRBJ2-7; TRBD2 aligns across 8 bases. Germline loops: CDR1 MNHEY, CDR2 SMNVEV (reference sequence). The CDR3 spans 16 residues. V lost 9 bases to trimming and J lost 5 bases; unmatched junction nucleotides: 18. The CDR3 loop reads CASQVSGSGGGDEQYF. The CDR3 DNA follows: TGTGCCAGTCAGGTATCGGGAAGCGGGGGTGGCGACGAGCAGTACTTC.

This clonotype was observed many times. The V and J genes are TRBV29-1 and TRBJ1-5, with a tentative D call TRBD1 (5 bases). CDR1 is SQVTM and CDR2 is ANQGSEA in the germline V gene. CDR3 length: 14 residues. Trimming shortened V by 5 bases and J by 2 bases, and 13 bases separated the two germline ends. The CDR3 bases are TGCAGCGTTAAGCAGGGTGCGGGCAATCAGCCCCAGCATTTT. Its protein product is CSVKQGAGNQPQHF.

The rearrangement uses TRBV7-2 and TRBJ1-1; no firm D call. V lost 5 bases to trimming and J lost 10 bases, with 20 bases between them. Germline CDR1 SGHTA, CDR2 FQGNSA. CDR3 length equals 14 residues. The CDR3 here is CASSPRVPFWGAFF. As DNA, the CDR3 is TGTGCCAGCAGCCCTCGGGTTCCGTTCTGGGGAGCTTTCTTT.

This clonotype was seen ten or more times. The gene calls are TRBV7-2 and TRBJ1-5; D unclear. CDR1 and CDR2 (germline): SGHTA, FQGNSA. Trimming cost V 2 bases and J 3 bases, with 8 bases left between them. CDR3 length equals 14 residues. CDR3 DNA: TGTGCCAGCAGCTTAACAGAACTCAATCAGCCCCAGCATTTT. Its translation: CASSLTELNQPQHF.

This clonotype has a count of ten or more. The chain carries TRBV13 and TRBJ2-2, with D perhaps matching TRBD2 (5 bases). This CDR3 spans 12 amino acids. Germline assignment: CDR1 PRHDT and CDR2 FYEKMQ (reference sequence). Trimming took off 4 bases at V and 8 bases at J, with 8 bases between the two ends. The CDR3 sequence: CASSWTGGELFF. CDR3 coding DNA: TGTGCCAGCAGCTGGACTGGAGGGGAGCTGTTTTTT. Combining the CDR3 with reference TRBV13 and TRBJ2-2 gives the whole variable domain AAGVIQSPRHLIKEKRETATLKCYPIPRHDTVYWYQQGPGQDPQFLISFYEKMQSDKGSIPDRFSAQQFSDYHSELNMSSLELGDSALYFCASSWTGGELFFGEGSRLTVL.